One and the same sample provided the 24 T cell receptor beta chains below, sequenced in a study of shared clonotypes between healthy human individuals. TCRdb's table, derived via immunoSEQ multiplex PCR, lists solely in-frame clones and lacks some. Among about 2.1 million clones listed, 90% to 95% were seen once. CD45RO negativity and positive selection for CCR7 defined naive CD8 cells, a population that excluded terminally differentiated effector memory CD45RA+ cells. Sample: naive CD8+ T cells from PBMCs. The receptor source for this set is a man aged 18 to 35 in good health. Some clones in this sample may be carry-over from other donors' samples.

The rearrangement links TRBV19 to TRBJ2-3; the match to TRBD2 covers 12 bases. CDR3 length equals 17 residues. Trimming took 3 bases from V and 4 from J; bases not matched to a gene: 8. Germline V CDR1 and CDR2: LNHDA, SQIVND (reference sequence). The CDR3 spells CASSIPLLAGGSDTQYF. Written as DNA, the CDR3 is TGTGCCAGTAGTATCCCCTTACTAGCGGGAGGATCAGATACGCAGTATTTT.

Turning to this clone: A junction end diverges from the germline sequence, so it may reflect a read error. V and J are TRBV4-1 and TRBJ1-2; tentatively, D is TRBD1 (5 bases). Germline V gene sequence: CDR1 MGHRA, CDR2 YSYEKL. The CDR3 totals 10 residues. CDR3 DNA: TGCGCCAGCAGCGAACGGGGGGGTCCTTTC. Encoded protein: CASSERGGPF.

The rearrangement links TRBV27 to TRBJ2-7, with D tentatively TRBD1 (6 bases). With 5 bases removed from V and 7 bases from J, the gap between germline ends came to 9 bases. This CDR3 contains 11 residues. Germline V CDR1 and CDR2: MNHEY, SMNVEV (reference sequence). CDR3 nucleotides: TGTGCCAGCAGTCTTCAGGGGGAGCAGTACTTC. Its protein is CASSLQGEQYF.

This chain links TRBV5-1 with TRBJ2-1, with D possibly matching TRBD2 (6 bases). V was trimmed by 0 bases and J by 7 bases, leaving 17 bases between them. Germline V gene data show CDR1 as SGHRS and CDR2 as YFSETQ. The CDR3 runs 16 residues. This chain's CDR3 is CASSLAGASDKNEQFF. In DNA, the CDR3 is TGCGCCAGCAGCTTGGCTGGGGCTAGCGATAAGAATGAGCAGTTCTTC.

The chain has TRBV7-2 and TRBJ2-3, with D maybe TRBD2 (6 bases). The V gene's germline CDR1 is SGHTA and CDR2 FQGNSA. The CDR3 is 18 amino acids. V lost 0 bases to trimming and J lost 5 bases, with 21 bases between them. CDR3 region: CASSLADPGTEGIDTQYF. The CDR3 DNA reads TGTGCCAGCAGCTTAGCGGATCCCGGGACTGAGGGGATAGATACGCAGTATTTT.

The sample holds one count of this clone. This chain connects TRBV6-5 to TRBJ1-4; 7 bases line up with TRBD1. V trimming: 5 bases; J trimming: 11 bases; junction bases outside the gene matches: 14. Germline V CDR1 and CDR2: MNHEY, SVGAGI. The CDR3 has 15 residues. CDR3 in DNA: TGTGCCAGCAGTCCCCTTCGGGAGGGGGCAAGGAAACTGTTTTTT. The encoded protein is CASSPLREGARKLFF.

This chain joins TRBV27 and TRBJ1-2; no firm D call. Germline V gene lookup returns CDR1 MNHEY and CDR2 SMNVEV (reference sequence). This CDR3 comprises 13 residues. The V gene lost 3 bases and the J gene lost 8 bases, with 13 bases spanning the gap. The CDR3 protein is CASSFGILGGYTF. In DNA form, the CDR3 reads TGTGCCAGCAGTTTCGGAATTTTGGGGGGCTACACCTTC.

The chain has TRBV28 and TRBJ2-2; 11 bases map to TRBD2. CDR3 size: 19 residues. The germline gives CDR1 MDHEN, CDR2 SYDVKM. Trimming cost V 5 bases and J 0 bases; bases outside gene matches: 11. The CDR3 bases are TGTGCCAGCAGTCCCCAGACGGGGACTAGCGGTACGAACACCGGGGAGCTGTTTTTT. Residues: CASSPQTGTSGTNTGELFF. The whole variable domain, remainder taken from reference TRBV28 and TRBJ2-2, is DVKVTQSSRYLVKRTGEKVFLECVQDMDHENMFWYRQDPGLGLRLIYFSYDVKMKEKGDIPEGYSVSREKKERFSLILESASTNQTSMYLCASSPQTGTSGTNTGELFFGEGSRLTVL.

The V gene is TRBV19, the J gene TRBJ2-7; 11 nucleotides match TRBD1. V lost 4 bases to trimming and J lost 5 bases; unmatched junction nucleotides: 7. This CDR3 region has 15 residues. Per the germline V gene, CDR1 is LNHDA and CDR2 is SQIVND (reference sequence). CDR3 coding DNA: TGTGCCAGTAGTACTACCGGGACAGGGGGGAACGAGCAGTACTTC. It specifies CASSTTGTGGNEQYF.

The chain recombines TRBV15 with TRBJ1-2; 8 bases align to TRBD1. The length of the CDR3 is 17 residues. The germline gives CDR1 LNHNV, CDR2 YYDKDF (reference sequence). J was trimmed by 6 bases and V by 5 bases; bases with no gene match: 17. DNA of the CDR3: TGTGCCACCAGCGAGGAGGGCTCGCCAGGGGGCGAAAATGGCTACACCTTC. Its protein product is CATSEEGSPGGENGYTF.

The J gene is TRBJ2-7, the V gene TRBV27; the D gene is possibly TRBD1 (6 bases). With 5 bases removed from V and 0 bases from J, the gap between germline ends came to 14 bases. This CDR3 spans 15 amino acids. The V gene's germline CDR1 is MNHEY and CDR2 SMNVEV (reference sequence). Written as DNA, the CDR3 is TGTGCCAGCAGTCCACAGACAGGTTTCTCCTACGAGCAGTACTTC. This translates into CASSPQTGFSYEQYF.

V and J are TRBV27 and TRBJ1-3, with a possible D match to TRBD1 (6 bases). V shed 2 bases and J shed 3 bases, with 14 bases lying between them. Germline CDR1 MNHEY, CDR2 SMNVEV (reference sequence). The CDR3 length is 16 residues. CDR3: CASSLRGFRGGNTIYF. CDR3 coding DNA: TGTGCCAGCAGTTTACGGGGATTCAGGGGTGGAAACACCATATATTTT.

This clone has more than one count but fewer than ten. The genes are TRBV30 and TRBJ1-5; 7 positions match TRBD1. CDR3 length equals 13 residues. The J segment lost 5 bases and the V segment lost 2 bases, leaving 3 bases of the junction unmatched. The germline gives CDR1 GTSNPN, CDR2 SVGIG (reference sequence). The CDR3 nucleotides are TGTGCCTGGAGTATCCAGGGGGATCAGCCCCAGCATTTT. This codes for CAWSIQGDQPQHF.

The chain carries TRBV7-9 and TRBJ2-7; D is perhaps TRBD1 (5 bases). With 4 bases removed from V and 4 bases from J, the gap between germline ends came to 29 bases. The CDR3 is 19 residues long. In germline, CDR1 is SEHNR, CDR2 FQNEAQ (reference sequence). The CDR3 here is CASSSHKGGEEPRAYEQYF. The CDR3 nucleotides are TGTGCCAGCAGCTCGCACAAGGGTGGAGAGGAGCCCAGGGCGTACGAGCAGTACTTC.

CDR3 residues: CASSDGQGGTEAFF. In DNA form, the CDR3 reads TGTGCCAGCAGCGACGGACAGGGTGGCACTGAAGCTTTCTTT. This rearrangement joins TRBV9 to TRBJ1-1; TRBD1 aligns across 8 bases. Losses at the gene ends were 3 bases for V and 4 bases for J; bases not matched to a gene: 5. The germline V gene has CDR1 SGDLS and CDR2 YYNGEE. CDR3 length equals 14 residues. The complete variable domain, with remaining parts taken from reference TRBV9 and TRBJ1-1, reads DSGVTQTPKHLITATGQRVTLRCSPRSGDLSVYWYQQSLDQGLQFLIQYYNGEERAKGNILERFSAQQFPDLHSELNLSSLELGDSALYFCASSDGQGGTEAFFGQGTRLTVV.

J is TRBJ2-1 and V is TRBV9; weak D call: TRBD2 (7 bases). The length of the CDR3 is 17 residues. V dropped 7 bases and J dropped 5 bases, with 25 bases sitting between them. The V gene's germline CDR1 is SGDLS and CDR2 YYNGEE. Here the CDR3 reads CASAQVGVGGGDNEQFF. The CDR3 region has the DNA TGTGCCAGCGCCCAAGTGGGAGTGGGAGGGGGAGACAATGAGCAGTTCTTC.

The CDR3 DNA reads TGTGCCACCAGCAGAAGACACATGACTGAACGAATCGGTGAAAAACTGTTTTTT. Translating gives CATSRRHMTERIGEKLFF. The V gene is TRBV15, the J gene TRBJ1-4; D gene unclear. This CDR3 has 18 amino acids. Per germline, CDR1 LNHNV and CDR2 YYDKDF (reference sequence). The V end lost 2 bases, the J end lost 7 bases, and 23 bases lay between the germline ends.

V usage is TRBV7-6 and J usage is TRBJ2-6; D gene unclear. The CDR3 spans 15 residues. CDR1 is SGHVS and CDR2 is FNYEAQ in the germline V gene. V was pared by 1 base and J by 4 bases, with 8 bases between. CDR3 sequence (DNA): TGTGCCAGCAGCTTAGTAGGGCCCGGGGCCAACGTCCTGACTTTC. Translating gives CASSLVGPGANVLTF.

This clone was observed a single time. The chain combines TRBV19 with TRBJ1-5; TRBD1 agrees at 9 bases. The trim removed 2 bases at V and 7 bases at J, leaving 3 bases unmatched. The CDR3 is 14 residues long. Germline assignment: CDR1 LNHDA and CDR2 SQIVND (reference sequence). Written as DNA, the CDR3 is TGTGCCAGTAGTATAACAGGGGGCGGGCAGCCCCAGCATTTT. Amino acid sequence: CASSITGGGQPQHF.

A word on this clone: Distinct nucleotide sequences in the sample also encode this CDR3. The rearrangement links TRBV29-1 to TRBJ2-1; the D gene is possibly TRBD1 (5 bases). The germline V and J ends were trimmed by 1 base and 3 bases, with 7 bases remaining between them. CDR1 and CDR2 from the germline V gene are SQVTM and ANQGSEA. The length of the CDR3 is 13 residues. This CDR3 reads CSVEGGRYNEQFF. The CDR3 DNA is TGCAGCGTTGAAGGGGGCCGCTACAATGAGCAGTTCTTC.

This rearrangement joins TRBV7-8 to TRBJ2-1, with 9 bases matching TRBD2. The CDR3 runs to 17 residues. With V trimmed by 1 base and J by 6 bases, 10 bases remained unmatched. The germline V gene encodes CDR1 SGHVS and CDR2 FQNEAQ. Here the CDR3 DNA reads TGTGCCAGCAGCTTAGATGGCGGGAGGGCCGACCCCAATGAGCAGTTCTTC. Translation gives CASSLDGGRADPNEQFF.

This clone has only one observation. The rearrangement links TRBV9 to TRBJ2-7; TRBD1 might be the D (6 bases). The CDR3 runs to 15 residues. In germline, CDR1 is SGDLS, CDR2 YYNGEE. V lost 4 bases, J lost 5 bases, and 19 bases lay in between. CDR3: CASSLSHRVPDEQYF. The CDR3 DNA reads as TGTGCCAGCAGCCTCTCGCACAGGGTACCTGACGAGCAGTACTTC.

The chain uses TRBV27 and TRBJ2-7; 7 positions agree with TRBD2. This CDR3 is 15 amino acids long. Germline V lookup: CDR1 MNHEY, CDR2 SMNVEV (reference sequence). The V gene end was trimmed by 4 bases and the J gene end by 5 bases; junction bases not matched to a gene: 11. CDR3 sequence: CASSYLGAGVNEQYF. Here the CDR3 DNA reads TGTGCCAGCAGTTATCTAGGGGCGGGAGTCAACGAGCAGTACTTC.

This chain links TRBV7-9 with TRBJ2-1; 9 positions agree with TRBD1. Per the germline V gene, CDR1 is SEHNR and CDR2 is FQNEAQ (reference sequence). J lost 3 bases, V lost 11 bases, and 5 bases had no gene match. The CDR3 covers 13 residues. CDR3 coding DNA: TGTGCCCTCGGGACAGGGATCTACAATGAGCAGTTCTTC. As protein: CALGTGIYNEQFF. The variable domain in full, completed from reference TRBV7-9 and TRBJ2-1, reads DTGVSQNPRHKITKRGQNVTFRCDPISEHNRLYWYRQTLGQGPEFLTYFQNEAQLEKSRLLSDRFSAERPKGSFSTLEIQRTEQGDSAMYLCALGTGIYNEQFFGPGTRLTVL.